This entry lists 25 T cell receptor beta chains sequenced from one sample in a study of blood T cell repertoires in COVID-19. The repertoire was sequenced with immunoSEQ multiplex PCR; TCRdb's copy has only in-frame clones and lacks some. Of roughly 400,000 clones listed, 89% are singletons. The source material was PBMCs or T cells enriched from blood (not recorded which). These receptors were taken from a young woman who had recovered from COVID-19.

This chain uses TRBV4-3 with TRBJ1-1; TRBD1 agrees at 8 bases. Per germline, CDR1 LGHNA and CDR2 YSLEER. V gave up 3 bases and J gave up 5 bases; unmatched junction bases: 5. This CDR3 contains 14 residues. The CDR3 protein is CASSQQGAGTEAFF. DNA of the CDR3: TGCGCCAGCAGCCAGCAGGGGGCCGGGACTGAAGCTTTCTTT.

This clone was detected ten times or more. The V and J genes are TRBV28 and TRBJ2-7; possible D gene TRBD2, 7 bases. CDR3 length: 14 residues. Looked up from germline, CDR1 is MDHEN and CDR2 is SYDVKM. V lost 7 bases to trimming and J lost 1 base, with 14 bases between them. CDR3 loop: CASITAGASYEQYF. The CDR3 DNA sequence: TGTGCCAGCATAACGGCGGGGGCATCCTACGAGCAGTACTTC.

The chain links TRBV6-5 to TRBJ1-3; D is undetermined. Per germline, CDR1 MNHEY and CDR2 SVGAGI. V was trimmed by 8 bases and J by 2 bases, leaving 10 bases between them. The CDR3 sequence is 13 residues long. CDR3 nucleotides: TGTGCCAGCCTTTCTGCGACTGGAAACACCATATATTTT. Residues: CASLSATGNTIYF.

This clone was recorded many times. This chain joins TRBV11-2 and TRBJ2-1, with 11 bases that match TRBD2. This CDR3 spans 19 amino acids. The V gene's germline CDR1 is SGHAT and CDR2 FQNNGV. V dropped 1 base and J dropped 1; count of bases not matched to a gene: 9. CDR3 sequence (DNA): TGTGCCAGCAGCTTAGGGCGGAAGCTAGCGGGGGGATCCTACAATGAGCAGTTCTTC. It codes for CASSLGRKLAGGSYNEQFF.

CDR3 sequence (DNA): TGTGCCAGCAGTTACTCGGGGGGACCCGGGGCCAACGTCCTGACTTTC. It codes for CASSYSGGPGANVLTF. The V gene is TRBV6-5, the J gene TRBJ2-6, with a tentative D call TRBD2 (6 bases). The germline V and J ends were trimmed by 0 bases and 4 bases, with 10 bases remaining between them. This CDR3 is built from 16 residues. Per the germline V gene, CDR1 is MNHEY and CDR2 is SVGAGI.

The chain joins TRBV3-1 (or the pseudogene TRBV3-2) to TRBJ2-2; 12 bases fit TRBD2. The CDR3 has 16 amino acids. Germline V gene sequence: CDR1 LGHDT, CDR2 YNNKEL (reference sequence). The ends lost 3 bases at V and 7 bases at J; junction bases unmatched: 6. As DNA, the CDR3 is TGTGCCAGCAGCCAGGCTAGCGGGAGGGCCGGCGGGGAGCTGTTTTTT. Protein: CASSQASGRAGGELFF.

The J gene is TRBJ2-5, the V gene TRBV7-2; the match to TRBD2 covers 9 bases. Looked up from germline, CDR1 is SGHTA and CDR2 is FQGNSA. V was pared by 5 bases and J by 0 bases, with 7 bases of the junction left unmatched. This CDR3 contains 16 residues. CDR3 DNA: TGTGCCAGCAGCCCCTCGAGCGGGGGGTACCAAGAGACCCAGTACTTC. This sequence encodes CASSPSSGGYQETQYF. Supplemented by reference TRBV7-2 and TRBJ2-5, the full variable domain reads GAGVSQSPSNKVTEKGKDVELRCDPISGHTALYWYRQSLGQGLEFLIYFQGNSAPDKSGLPSDRFSAERTGGSVSTLTIQRTQQEDSAVYLCASSPSSGGYQETQYFGPGTRLLVL.

The chain joins TRBV24-1 to TRBJ1-4; D perhaps matches TRBD1 (6 bases). This CDR3 contains 14 residues. The germline gives CDR1 KGHDR, CDR2 SFDVKD. V lost 8 bases, J lost 5 bases, and 14 bases lay in between. For the CDR3, the DNA is TGTGCCACCAACAGGGACCTAAGCAATGAAAAACTGTTTTTT. Protein product: CATNRDLSNEKLFF.

The rearrangement links TRBV19 to TRBJ2-7; D is perhaps TRBD1 (6 bases). Germline CDR1 LNHDA, CDR2 SQIVND (reference sequence). Trimming took 5 bases from V and 0 from J, leaving 17 bases between them. The CDR3 covers 16 residues. The CDR3 is CASSETPGAYSYEQYF. The CDR3 bases are TGTGCCAGTAGTGAGACACCAGGGGCATACTCCTACGAGCAGTACTTC.

The chain is built from TRBV5-4 and TRBJ2-5; 7 bases agree with TRBD2. Trimming took 2 bases from V and 1 from J; bases not matched to a gene: 11. This CDR3 is 17 amino acids long. The germline V gene has CDR1 SGHNT and CDR2 YYREEE (reference sequence). CDR3 DNA sequence: TGTGCCAGCAGCTTCGGGGGGAGGGCCAGCACCCAAGAGACCCAGTACTTC. It specifies CASSFGGRASTQETQYF.

The J gene is TRBJ1-1, the V gene TRBV30; 9 bases are a match to TRBD1. V shed 4 bases and J 9 bases; nucleotides not matched to a gene: 9. The CDR3 covers 13 residues. Germline V gives CDR1 GTSNPN, CDR2 SVGIG (reference sequence). CDR3 residues: CAWTPGQGRQAFF. As DNA, the CDR3 is TGTGCCTGGACACCGGGACAGGGTAGGCAAGCTTTCTTT.

The genes are TRBV30 and TRBJ1-1; D is undetermined. V lost 2 bases and J 3 bases, leaving 16 bases between the germline ends. Per germline, CDR1 GTSNPN and CDR2 SVGIG (reference sequence). The CDR3 has 15 amino acids. In nucleotides, the CDR3 is TGTGCCTGGAGTTTCCAAATACGTCGAGACACTGAAGCTTTCTTT. It translates to CAWSFQIRRDTEAFF.

The V and J genes are TRBV13 and TRBJ2-1; 8 nucleotides match TRBD2. V was clipped by 6 bases and J by 4 bases; unmatched bases: 8. The V gene's germline CDR1 is PRHDT and CDR2 FYEKMQ (reference sequence). The CDR3 totals 15 residues. This CDR3 reads CASSLVSSGYNEQFF. The CDR3 bases are TGTGCCAGCAGTTTGGTTTCTAGCGGGTACAATGAGCAGTTCTTC.

V gene TRBV19 combines with J gene TRBJ1-5, with D possibly TRBD1 on 6 matching bases. The V end was cut by 10 bases, the J end by 5 bases, with 18 bases between. CDR1 and CDR2 (germline): LNHDA, SQIVND (reference sequence). The CDR3 runs to 14 residues. This CDR3 is CATTGTPTHQPQHF. In DNA, the CDR3 is TGTGCCACCACCGGGACACCGACTCATCAGCCCCAGCATTTT.

V and J are TRBV5-6 and TRBJ1-6; 8 bases fit TRBD1. V lost 6 bases, J lost 9 bases, and 5 bases stayed unmatched. The CDR3 has 13 amino acids. The germline CDR1 and CDR2 sequences are SGHDT and YYEEEE. The CDR3 loop reads CASTGGVSSPLHF. CDR3 nucleotide sequence: TGTGCCAGCACAGGGGGCGTGAGTTCACCCCTCCACTTT.

The chain couples TRBV12-5 to TRBJ2-1; TRBD1 matches at 9 bases. Per germline, CDR1 LGHNT and CDR2 FRNRAP. V lost 1 base and J lost 8; bases outside the gene matches: 9. The length of the CDR3 is 16 residues. DNA of the CDR3: TGTGCTAGTGGTTTGGACACCGGGACAGGGATCCATGAGCAGTTCTTC. This encodes CASGLDTGTGIHEQFF.

The chain employs TRBV9 and TRBJ1-4; 9 bases are shared with TRBD1. This CDR3 has 15 amino acids. Germline loops: CDR1 SGDLS, CDR2 YYNGEE. Trimming removed 3 bases from V and 5 bases from J; junction bases left unmatched: 5. The CDR3 region is CASSGGQGGNEKLFF. The CDR3 DNA follows: TGTGCCAGCAGCGGGGGACAGGGTGGCAATGAAAAACTGTTTTTT.

The CDR3 region is CASSPKLGQGINQPQHF. In nucleotides, the CDR3 is TGTGCCAGCTCACCAAAGTTGGGACAGGGAATCAATCAGCCCCAGCATTTT. This sequence joins TRBV18 and TRBJ1-5; TRBD1 matches at 9 bases. From germline, CDR1 is KGHSH and CDR2 LQKENI. V was pared by 2 bases and J by 3 bases, with 8 bases of the junction left unmatched. The CDR3 spans 17 residues. The entire variable domain, with the rest obtained from reference TRBV18 and TRBJ1-5, is as follows: NAGVMQNPRHLVRRRGQEARLRCSPMKGHSHVYWYRQLPEEGLKFMVYLQKENIIDESGMPKERFSAEFPKEGPSILRIQQVVRGDSAAYFCASSPKLGQGINQPQHFGDGTRLSIL.

This chain uses TRBV6-1 with TRBJ1-1; 7 positions match TRBD1. J gave up 1 base and V 2 bases, and 1 base lay outside the gene matches. CDR3 size: 14 residues. Looked up from germline, CDR1 is MNHNS and CDR2 is SASEGT. The CDR3 here is CASSESGGNTEAFF. The CDR3, as DNA: TGTGCCAGCAGTGAATCAGGGGGGAACACTGAAGCTTTCTTT.

V and J are TRBV7-2 and TRBJ2-6; unclear D gene. Germline V lookup: CDR1 SGHTA, CDR2 FQGNSA. The CDR3 totals 17 residues. V lost 2 bases and J 3 bases, leaving 14 bases between the germline ends. The CDR3, as DNA: TGTGCCAGCAGCTTAAGGCCTCCGGAGAGTGGGGCCAACGTCCTGACTTTC. This gives the protein CASSLRPPESGANVLTF.

The J gene is TRBJ2-1, the V gene TRBV27; D might be TRBD2 (6 bases). CDR3 length equals 14 residues. Per the germline V gene, CDR1 is MNHEY and CDR2 is SMNVEV (reference sequence). The V gene lost 6 bases and the J gene lost 1 base, with 10 bases spanning the gap. This chain's CDR3 is CASRAGNSYNEQFF. The CDR3 DNA reads TGTGCCAGCAGGGCGGGGAATTCCTACAATGAGCAGTTCTTC.

This sequence joins TRBV5-4 and TRBJ2-7; D is unclear. Trimming left V 1 base short and J 3 bases short, with 5 bases between. This CDR3 spans 12 amino acids. The germline gives CDR1 SGHNT, CDR2 YYREEE (reference sequence). CDR3 sequence reads: CASSLSSYEQYF. In nucleotides, the CDR3 is TGTGCCAGCAGCTTGTCTAGCTACGAGCAGTACTTC.

V and J are TRBV5-1 and TRBJ2-7; 10 nucleotides align to TRBD1. V was clipped by 4 bases and J by 5 bases; unmatched bases: 9. This CDR3 has 15 residues. CDR1 and CDR2 from the germline V gene are SGHRS and YFSETQ. CDR3 residues: CASSRTGTGANEQYF. Here the CDR3 DNA reads TGCGCCAGCAGCCGAACCGGGACAGGGGCCAACGAGCAGTACTTC.

The chain is built from TRBV3-1 (or the pseudogene TRBV3-2) and TRBJ1-6, with D possibly being TRBD1 (5 bases). The germline V and J ends were trimmed by 3 bases and 7 bases, with 13 bases remaining between them. Germline loops: CDR1 LGHDT, CDR2 YNNKEL (reference sequence). This CDR3 contains 15 residues. Written as DNA, the CDR3 is TGTGCCAGCAGCCAGTACCAGGGTGGCAATTCACCCCTCCACTTT. Residues: CASSQYQGGNSPLHF.

The chain couples TRBV4-1 to TRBJ2-1, with 10 positions matching TRBD2. CDR1 and CDR2 (germline): MGHRA, YSYEKL. Unmatched junction bases numbered 4, after V lost 0 bases and J lost 5 bases. The CDR3 covers 16 residues. CDR3 loop: CASSQDKAGGNNEQFF. Here the CDR3 DNA reads TGCGCCAGCAGCCAAGATAAAGCGGGAGGGAACAATGAGCAGTTCTTC.